The entry below gives a single T cell receptor (beta chain) sequence along with its context. This sample is part of a study of T cells expressing NK-cell markers. TCRdb reworked the 5' RACE reads into one entry per CDR3 protein, no DNA. The sample data list 500,000 to 600,000 distinct CDR3 sequences. Germline V gene sequence: CDR1 MNHEY, CDR2 SVGAGI. The CDR3 loop spans 14 amino acids. Sequencing was carried out using blood T cells: a sorted CD56 or NKG2C T cell subset, CD4+ or CD8+ T cells, or bulk PBMC T cells (not recorded which). The chain has TRBV6-5 and TRBJ2-1; TCRdb proposes TRBD1, but this gene call is untestable without DNA. This sequence was found in a man aged 18 to 30 in good health. The CDR3 spells CASSYGSTGEEQFF.